This T cell receptor beta chain originates from a study of regulatory T cells in long-lasting Graves disease. The junction had 12 bases not matched to a gene; V was cut back by 6 bases and J by 3 bases. This CDR3 is built from 15 residues. Germline lookup yields CDR1 DFQATT and CDR2 SNEGSKA (reference sequence). This clonotype has a handful of counts. Arm-PCR of CDR3 regions and iRepertoire HTBI primers were the basis on which TCR beta libraries were built. TCRdb re-analysed the multiplex PCR reads in MiXCR, keeping a single row per CDR3 protein. The sample consists of more than 450,000 distinct CDR3 sequences, around 15% of them appearing once. Noted time point: newly diagnosed GD, antithyroid drugs for less than 3 months. Extracted RNA from PBMCs served as the source of the TCR library. Clinicians diagnosed Graves' disease using American Thyroid Association guidelines. The data were also submitted as part of a second study, on T cells in Graves' hyperthyroidism and ophthalmopathy. Turning to that study: No ophthalmopathy progression within 18 months constituted stable Graves' hyperthyroidism.

The gene calls are TRBV20-1 and TRBJ2-7; 9 bases are shared with TRBD1. This clonotype was obtained from a man between 40 and 49 years old with Graves disease. Sequences were derived from peripheral blood mononuclear cells (PBMCs), sampled at new diagnosis, from a patient treated with antithyroid drugs. This CDR3 is CSAHRGTGRNYEQYF. For the CDR3, the DNA is TGCAGTGCCCACCGTGGGACAGGGAGGAACTACGAGCAGTACTTC.